These T cell receptor beta chains were read from a single sample in a study of CD8+ T cells in alopecia areata. Repertoires were generated with immunoSEQ multiplex PCR, while TCRdb's copy carries only in-frame clones and drops some. The repertoire holds around 250,000 clones, with approximately 61% as singletons. This sample comprised CD4+ T cells sorted from blood, obtained at week 0. Receptor source: a human donor with alopecia areata. Each CDR3 is given with its conserved first and last residue. Fields, in order: clone size, V gene, D gene, J gene, CDR3 DNA, CDR3 protein. The D gene is left open where the match is weak. Not all rows give a size; the values are once, few, many and, for expanded clones, a class.

>NA|TRBV29-1|TRBD2|TRBJ2-1
TGCAGCGTTGAACCTAGCGGGGGGTTCTACAATGAGCAGTTCTTC
CSVEPSGGFYNEQFF
>NA|TRBV11-1|NA|TRBJ1-1
TGTGCCAGCAGCTCCGACAGGAACACTGAAGCTTTCTTT
CASSSDRNTEAFF
>NA|TRBV29-1|NA|TRBJ2-5
TGCAGCGTTGAACAGGGGGAGACCCAGTACTTC
CSVEQGETQYF
>few|TRBV29-1|NA|TRBJ2-3
TGCAGCGTTGGTGGGGGCGATACGCAGTATTTT
CSVGGGDTQYF
>NA|TRBV30|TRBD1|TRBJ2-1
TGTGCCTGGAGTTGGAACAGGGGGCTACTAAGCTCCTACAATGAGCAGTTCTTC
CAWSWNRGLLSSYNEQFF
>few|TRBV2|TRBD1|TRBJ2-7
TGTGCCACCGGACAGGGAACCTACGAGCAGTACTTC
CATGQGTYEQYF
>NA|TRBV4-2|NA|TRBJ1-1
TGTGCCAGCAGCCAAGAAGGAGGTTCTGGTGAAGCTTTCTTT
CASSQEGGSGEAFF
>NA|TRBV7-2|TRBD1|TRBJ2-1
TGTGCCAGCAGCTTAAGGGACAGGGAATACAATGAGCAGTTCTTC
CASSLRDREYNEQFF
>NA|TRBV6-6|NA|TRBJ1-2
TGTGCCAGCACCATCTACCCGACATTTGAATATGGCTACACCTTC
CASTIYPTFEYGYTF
>NA|TRBV9|TRBD1|TRBJ1-3
TGTGCCAGCAGCGTGACAGGGCAGGGAAACACCATATATTTT
CASSVTGQGNTIYF